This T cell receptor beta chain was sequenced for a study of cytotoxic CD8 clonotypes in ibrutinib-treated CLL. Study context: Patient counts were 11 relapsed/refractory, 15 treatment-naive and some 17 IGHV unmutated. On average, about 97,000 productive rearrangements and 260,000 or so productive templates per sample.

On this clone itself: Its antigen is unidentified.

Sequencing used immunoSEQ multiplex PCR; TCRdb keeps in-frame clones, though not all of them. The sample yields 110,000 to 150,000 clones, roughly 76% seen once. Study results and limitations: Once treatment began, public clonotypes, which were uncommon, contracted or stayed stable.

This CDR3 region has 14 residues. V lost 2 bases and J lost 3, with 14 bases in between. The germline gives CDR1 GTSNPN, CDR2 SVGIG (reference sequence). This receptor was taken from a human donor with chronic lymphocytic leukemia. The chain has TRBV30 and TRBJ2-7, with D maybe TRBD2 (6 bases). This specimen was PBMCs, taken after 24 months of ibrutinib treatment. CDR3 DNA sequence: TGTGCCTGGAGTCCGACGGCCGGGGGCTACGAGCAGTACTTC. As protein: CAWSPTAGGYEQYF.